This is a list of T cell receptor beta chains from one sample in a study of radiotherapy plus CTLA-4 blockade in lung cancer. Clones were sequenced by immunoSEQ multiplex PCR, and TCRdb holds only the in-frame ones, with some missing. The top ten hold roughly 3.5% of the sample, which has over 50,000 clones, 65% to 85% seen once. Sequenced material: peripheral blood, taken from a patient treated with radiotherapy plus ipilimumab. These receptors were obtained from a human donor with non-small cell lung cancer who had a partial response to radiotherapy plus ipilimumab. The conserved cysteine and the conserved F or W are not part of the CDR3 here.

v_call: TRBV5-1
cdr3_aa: ASSFIRGPQNTEAF

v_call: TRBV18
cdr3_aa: ASSPPGQGGTGELF

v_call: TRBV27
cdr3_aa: ASSLDRSSGDQPQH

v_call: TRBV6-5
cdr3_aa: ASREPTEGGTQY

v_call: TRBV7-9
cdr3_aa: ASSLELSYEQY

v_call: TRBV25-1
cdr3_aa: ASSPSPGQIYNEQF

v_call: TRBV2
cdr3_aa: ASSGRGDTEAF

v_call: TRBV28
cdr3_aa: ASSSPGRDGANVLT

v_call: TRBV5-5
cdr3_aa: ASSLVASGSTGELF

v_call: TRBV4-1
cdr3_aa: ASSQEVGGTSYNEQF

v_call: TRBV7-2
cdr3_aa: ASSPSNSYGYT

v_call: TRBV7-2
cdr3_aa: ASSSPGLAGGPTDTQY

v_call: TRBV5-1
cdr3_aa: ASSLAGTNQPQH

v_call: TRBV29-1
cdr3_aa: SADGLAGLLYQETQY

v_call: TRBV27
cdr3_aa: ASSLSTVSYEQY

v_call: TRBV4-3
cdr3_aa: ASSQGTRETQY

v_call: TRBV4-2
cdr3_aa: ASSQDPQNPWTGVHNEQF

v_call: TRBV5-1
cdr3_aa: ASSSGQGREKLF

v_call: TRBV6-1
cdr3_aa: ASDRDSSYEQY

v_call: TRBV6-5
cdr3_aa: ASRTRGQPQH

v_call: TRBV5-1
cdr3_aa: ASSLGQTETQY

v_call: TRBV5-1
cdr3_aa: ASSLEGQGGAF

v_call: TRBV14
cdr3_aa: ASSPWDSLSQETQY

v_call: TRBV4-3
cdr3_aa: ASSLLTGATDTQY

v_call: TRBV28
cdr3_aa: ASRQGAPGNTIY

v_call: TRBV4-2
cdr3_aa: ASSQVAGGPETQY

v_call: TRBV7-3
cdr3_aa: ASSSGTGGDIQY

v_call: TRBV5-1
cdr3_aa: ASSLPSTGGMDTQY

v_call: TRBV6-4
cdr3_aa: ASSVGGANYGYT

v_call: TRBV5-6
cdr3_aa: ASSLVPGTVNTEAF

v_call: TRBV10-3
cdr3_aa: AISVGQNSYEQY

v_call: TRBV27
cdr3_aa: ASLIRGTYSNQPQH

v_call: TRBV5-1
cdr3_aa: ASSLRSDGSGELF

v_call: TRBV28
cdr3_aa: ASEGAGEMNTEAF

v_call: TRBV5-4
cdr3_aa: ASRVDRGSPLH

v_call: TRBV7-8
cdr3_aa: ASSWDRGQPQH

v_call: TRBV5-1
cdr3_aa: ASSLDPLAETQY

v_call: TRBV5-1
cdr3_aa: ASSVDSNTEAF

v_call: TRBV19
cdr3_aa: ASNPDRGSTDTQY

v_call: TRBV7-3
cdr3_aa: ASSSQGHRTDTQY

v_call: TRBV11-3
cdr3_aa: ASSPYSGTQETQY

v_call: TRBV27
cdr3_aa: ASSFSDRAIEQY

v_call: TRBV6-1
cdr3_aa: ASHNDGQGIQPQH

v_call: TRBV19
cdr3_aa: ASTRTSGGPPTGELF

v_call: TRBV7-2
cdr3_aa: ASSLGSFYGYT

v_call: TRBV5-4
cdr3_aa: ASSWETGARIDTEAF

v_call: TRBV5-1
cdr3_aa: ASSFTGDSGNTIY